The 18 T cell receptor beta chains below all came from one sample that was sequenced in a study of blood T cell repertoires in COVID-19. Profiled with immunoSEQ multiplex PCR; TCRdb holds only in-frame clones, not every one. The repertoire holds around 130,000 clones, roughly 88% seen once, with approximately 10% in the top ten. Specimen: peripheral blood. These receptors were taken from a man in his sixties with active or convalescent COVID-19.

The chain couples TRBV9 to TRBJ1-3; D is unresolved. Germline V gene lookup returns CDR1 SGDLS and CDR2 YYNGEE. V was clipped by 2 bases and J by 2 bases, with 11 bases between them. CDR3 length: 15 residues. The CDR3 here is CASSVGSTTGNTIYF. In DNA form, the CDR3 reads TGTGCCAGCAGCGTTGGAAGTACTACTGGAAACACCATATATTTT.

The chain employs TRBV5-4 and TRBJ1-6, with 8 bases identical to TRBD1. This CDR3 spans 16 amino acids. The germline V gene has CDR1 SGHNT and CDR2 YYREEE (reference sequence). The V and J ends lost 4 bases and 6 bases, in that order; junction bases with no gene match: 9. CDR3 bases: TGTGCCAGCAGCCCAACCGCGGACAGGGCTAATTCACCCCTCCACTTT. Amino acids: CASSPTADRANSPLHF.

This chain connects TRBV5-5 to TRBJ1-1; a weak D match, TRBD1 (5 bases). The V gene lost 3 bases and the J gene lost 5 bases, with 17 bases spanning the gap. This CDR3 spans 15 amino acids. Germline V gene sequence: CDR1 SGHKS, CDR2 YYEKEE (reference sequence). CDR3 loop: CASSSEWRGRTEAFF. For the CDR3, the DNA is TGTGCCAGCAGCTCGGAGTGGAGGGGCAGGACTGAAGCTTTCTTT.

The chain carries TRBV6-5 and TRBJ1-5; 10 nucleotides line up with TRBD1. The V and J ends lost 4 bases and 3 bases, in that order; junction bases with no gene match: 3. This CDR3 has 15 amino acids. Germline V gene data show CDR1 as MNHEY and CDR2 as SVGAGI. CDR3 in DNA: TGTGCCAGCAGTTCGACAGGGGGCGACAATCAGCCCCAGCATTTT. Translation gives CASSSTGGDNQPQHF.

V usage is TRBV5-4 and J usage is TRBJ2-7; D is possibly TRBD2 (6 bases). The germline V and J ends were trimmed by 2 bases and 2 bases, with 11 bases remaining between them. The CDR3 totals 14 residues. Looked up from germline, CDR1 is SGHNT and CDR2 is YYREEE (reference sequence). The CDR3 region is CASSFGRKPYEQYF. The CDR3 DNA reads TGTGCCAGCAGCTTCGGGAGAAAACCCTACGAGCAGTACTTC.

The chain combines TRBV19 with TRBJ2-7, with 8 bases lining up with TRBD1. This CDR3 region has 14 residues. The V gene's germline CDR1 is LNHDA and CDR2 SQIVND (reference sequence). V was clipped by 4 bases and J by 0 bases; unmatched bases: 2. Here the CDR3 DNA reads TGTGCCAGTAGTACCGGGACAGGCTCCTACGAGCAGTACTTC. Translating it yields CASSTGTGSYEQYF.

The chain links TRBV6-5 to TRBJ1-4; D is possibly TRBD1 (5 bases). Germline V gene sequence: CDR1 MNHEY, CDR2 SVGAGI. The V gene lost 0 bases and the J gene lost 1 base, with 6 bases spanning the gap. The CDR3 is made up of 15 amino acids. CDR3 coding DNA: TGTGCCAGCAGTTACTCTAGGGGAACTAATGAAAAACTGTTTTTT. Translation gives CASSYSRGTNEKLFF.

A remark on this clone: Mismatch with germline at one junction end may stem from a read error. This rearrangement joins TRBV6-5 to TRBJ1-5; 10 bases match TRBD1. The CDR3 sequence is 13 residues long. Per the germline V gene, CDR1 is MNHEY and CDR2 is SVGAGI. This CDR3 reads CRPRGTGAQPQHF. CDR3 bases: TGCCGCCCGCGGGGGACAGGGGCGCAGCCCCAGCATTTT.

J is TRBJ2-5 and V is TRBV9; 9 nucleotides match TRBD1. Germline V gene sequence: CDR1 SGDLS, CDR2 YYNGEE. The CDR3 loop spans 15 amino acids. Unmatched junction bases numbered 6, after V lost 2 bases and J lost 4 bases. The CDR3 nucleotides are TGTGCCAGCAGCGTGTCGGGACAGGGAAGAGAGACCCAGTACTTC. Its protein product is CASSVSGQGRETQYF.

This chain links TRBV5-6 with TRBJ2-6, with 9 bases fitting TRBD1. CDR1 is SGHDT, CDR2 YYEEEE, per germline. The CDR3 extends over 18 amino acids. V trimming: 4 bases; J trimming: 5 bases; junction bases outside the gene matches: 13. CDR3 sequence: CASSPPDRGATRANVLTF. CDR3 bases: TGTGCCAGCAGCCCGCCGGACAGGGGCGCTACCAGGGCCAACGTCCTGACTTTC.

The rearrangement joins TRBV28 to TRBJ2-1; TRBD2 matches 7 bases. Germline V gives CDR1 MDHEN, CDR2 SYDVKM. V shed 4 bases, J shed 7 bases, and the junction held 7 bases outside the gene matches. The CDR3 is 14 amino acids. CDR3 sequence: CASSSRSGLNEQFF. The CDR3 region has the DNA TGTGCCAGCAGTTCGCGTAGCGGGTTGAATGAGCAGTTCTTC.

This chain connects TRBV12-3 or TRBV12-4 to TRBJ2-7, with 8 bases that match TRBD1. This CDR3 is 13 amino acids long. V dropped 5 bases and J dropped 3; count of bases not matched to a gene: 3. The CDR3 sequence: CASSPGQGYEQYF. Here the CDR3 DNA reads TGTGCCAGCAGTCCTGGACAGGGCTACGAGCAGTACTTC.

This clone was picked up one time. The genes are TRBV5-4 and TRBJ2-3; TRBD2 aligns across 8 bases. The CDR3 runs 15 residues. Germline CDR1 reads SGHNT; CDR2 reads YYREEE (reference sequence). V shed 0 bases, J shed 5 bases, and the junction held 5 bases outside the gene matches. The CDR3 spells CASSLGTGGGDTQYF. The CDR3 DNA follows: TGTGCCAGCAGCTTGGGTACGGGAGGGGGAGATACGCAGTATTTT.

V is TRBV27 and J is TRBJ2-7, with D maybe TRBD2 (6 bases). Germline loops: CDR1 MNHEY, CDR2 SMNVEV (reference sequence). V gave up 10 bases and J gave up 6 bases, with 19 bases separating them. This CDR3 has 13 amino acids. CDR3 amino acids: CATKSWGVSEQYF. The CDR3 coding sequence is TGTGCCACCAAGTCCTGGGGGGTGAGCGAGCAGTACTTC.

J is TRBJ1-2 and V is TRBV19; 8 bases fit TRBD1. Germline V gives CDR1 LNHDA, CDR2 SQIVND (reference sequence). The V segment lost 9 bases and the J segment 4 bases; nucleotides outside the gene matches: 16. CDR3 length: 16 amino acids. The CDR3 nucleotides are TGTGCCAGCACCCCCAGGGGGCAGGGGATACGCTATGGCTACACCTTC. Its translation: CASTPRGQGIRYGYTF.

The V gene is TRBV28, the J gene TRBJ1-5; TRBD1 might be the D (6 bases). Germline values: CDR1 MDHEN, CDR2 SYDVKM. Trimming left V 3 bases short and J 1 base short, with 13 bases between. The CDR3 loop spans 16 amino acids. In DNA form, the CDR3 reads TGTGCCAGCAGTTTGCCTTTTGACAGGAGCAATCAGCCCCAGCATTTT. Translating it yields CASSLPFDRSNQPQHF.

V usage is TRBV30 and J usage is TRBJ2-2, with a weak D call TRBD2 (6 bases). Germline V gene sequence: CDR1 GTSNPN, CDR2 SVGIG (reference sequence). V lost 4 bases to trimming and J lost 4 bases, with 19 bases between them. CDR3 length: 16 amino acids. This CDR3 reads CAWIRAGGPSTGELFF. CDR3 in DNA: TGTGCCTGGATCAGGGCAGGAGGGCCGAGCACCGGGGAGCTGTTTTTT. Complete variable domain (other parts from reference TRBV30 and TRBJ2-2): SQTIHQWPATLVQPVGSPLSLECTVEGTSNPNLYWYRQAAGRGLQLLFYSVGIGQISSEVPQNLSASRPQDRQFILSSKKLLLSDSGFYLCAWIRAGGPSTGELFFGEGSRLTVL.

This clone appeared a single time. The V call is TRBV18, the J call TRBJ2-2; maybe TRBD2 (5 bases). Germline values: CDR1 KGHSH, CDR2 LQKENI. Trimming pared 5 bases from V and 4 bases from J, leaving 26 bases between. The CDR3 extends over 19 amino acids. The CDR3 DNA sequence: TGTGCCAGCTCAATAAAGTCAGAAGTCAGGACCCGGGGCACCGGGGAGCTGTTTTTT. Amino acids: CASSIKSEVRTRGTGELFF.